This T cell receptor (beta chain) was recovered during a study of identical twins. This clonotype has a count of ten or more. TCRdb ran MiXCR on the 5' RACE reads and lists one entry per CDR3 protein. The sample carries about 730,000 distinct CDR3 sequences, over 20% recorded once. The sample also formed part of further work on T cells expressing NK-cell markers.

The sequence was collected from a woman between 18 and 29 years old in good health. The specimen sequenced was PBMCs.

CDR3 loop: CAIRPGQGKTSTDTQYF. CDR3 nucleotide sequence: TGTGCCATCAGGCCGGGACAGGGGAAAACTAGCACAGATACGCAGTATTTT. The chain links TRBV10-3 to TRBJ2-3, with 10 bases fitting TRBD1. The germline gives CDR1 ENHRY, CDR2 SYGVKD. The junction had 9 bases not matched to a gene; V was cut back by 6 bases and J by 0 bases. This CDR3 spans 17 amino acids.